This T cell receptor beta chain was obtained from a study of T cells in narcolepsy (dated by TCRdb to the late 2010s). The study in broad terms: Patients with narcolepsy type 1 or type 2 (NT1, NT2) and healthy control donors were enrolled in the study. The study used TCR Vbeta sequencing to track clonotypes in blood and CSF while looking for autoreactive T cells in narcolepsy patients that target self-antigens of hypocretin neurons (hypocretin, TRIB2). Beyond this particular receptor, the publication reports: Autoreactive clonotypes were reported to be detected serially in the blood of the same patients and of different patients, but not in the blood of healthy controls. No sequences matching autoreactive T cell clones were contained in some blood memory CD4+ repertoires from patients and controls. In plots comparing CSF and blood CD4+ T cell clonotypes from the same patient, HCRT-specific and TRIB2-specific autoreactive clonotypes were highlighted. Patients and controls had similar numbers of sequenced blood memory CD4+ clonotypes, with averages of around 39,000 in patients and over 30,000 in controls.

This clone has just one count. The target of this receptor is not known. Per-base quality was not reported, and no clone a single base away is much larger than it. V ends up 3 bases short and J 3 bases short, with an unmatched junction base count of 1. Inclusive of the bounding cysteine and phenylalanine, the CDR3 is 14 residues long. Only CDR3 DNA remains: 42 bases, in frame from the first base. From a lookup of the germline V gene, CDR1 and CDR2 are MGHDK and SYGVNS. For TCR Vbeta sequencing, memory CD4+ T cells were sorted ex vivo from the peripheral blood of narcolepsy patients and healthy controls. Libraries came from the immunoSEQ multiplex PCR assay. The immuneACCESS repertoire file appears here via TCRdb, limited to in-frame rearrangements. These files lack a portion of the clones; in checked studies, under half of the deficit traces to unresolved V genes, and the cause of the others is not known. The sample table lists around 25,000 clones, roughly 86% of them with a count of one. Roughly 1.1% of the sample lies in the top ten.

The source of this sequence is a human donor with narcolepsy. Source material: CD45RA- memory CD4+ T cells from PBMCs. The sample's cell subset or site label, decoded: memory T cells sorted ex vivo from peripheral blood. The receptor chain draws on TRBV25-1 and TRBJ1-5; 8 central nucleotides agree with TRBD1. The CDR3 region: CASSETGVNQPQHF. In nucleotides, the sequence is TGTGCCAGCAGTGAGACAGGGGTCAATCAGCCCCAGCATTTT.